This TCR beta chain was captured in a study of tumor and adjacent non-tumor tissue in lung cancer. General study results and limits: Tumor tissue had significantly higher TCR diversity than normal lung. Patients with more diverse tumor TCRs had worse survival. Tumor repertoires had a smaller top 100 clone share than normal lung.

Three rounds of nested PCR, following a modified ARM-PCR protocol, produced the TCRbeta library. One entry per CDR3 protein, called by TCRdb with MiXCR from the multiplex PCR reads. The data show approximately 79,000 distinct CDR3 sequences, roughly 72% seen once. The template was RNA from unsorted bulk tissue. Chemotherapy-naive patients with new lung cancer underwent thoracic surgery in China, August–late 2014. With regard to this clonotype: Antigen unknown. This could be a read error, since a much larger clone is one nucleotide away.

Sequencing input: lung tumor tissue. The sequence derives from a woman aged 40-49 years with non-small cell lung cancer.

The CDR3 protein is CAWSWTNTGEPFF. The CDR3 coding sequence is TGTGCCTGGAGTTGGACGAACACCGGGGAGCCGTTTTTT. The chain carries TRBV30 and TRBJ2-2; tentatively, D is TRBD2 (5 bases). The CDR3 contains 13 residues. Germline values: CDR1 GTSNPN, CDR2 SVGIG (reference sequence).